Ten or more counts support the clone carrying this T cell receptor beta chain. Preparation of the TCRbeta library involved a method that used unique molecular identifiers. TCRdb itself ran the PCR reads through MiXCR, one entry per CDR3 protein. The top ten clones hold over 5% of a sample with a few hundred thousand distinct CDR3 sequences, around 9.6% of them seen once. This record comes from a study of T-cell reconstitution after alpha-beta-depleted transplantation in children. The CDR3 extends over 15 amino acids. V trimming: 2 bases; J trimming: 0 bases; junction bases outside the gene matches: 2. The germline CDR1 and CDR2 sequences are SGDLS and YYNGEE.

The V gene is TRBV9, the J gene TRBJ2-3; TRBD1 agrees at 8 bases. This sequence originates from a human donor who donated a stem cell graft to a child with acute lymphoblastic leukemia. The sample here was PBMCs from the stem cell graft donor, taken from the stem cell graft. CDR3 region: CASSVRTGSTDTQYF. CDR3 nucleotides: TGTGCCAGCAGCGTTAGGACAGGGAGCACAGATACGCAGTATTTT.